These 21 T cell receptor beta chains share one sample of origin, sequenced in a study of blood T cell repertoires in COVID-19. Assay: immunoSEQ multiplex PCR; the TCRdb copy retains only in-frame clones and omits some. The data contain 95,000 to 130,000 clones, around 80% of them singletons. The sample consisted of peripheral blood. The receptors derive from a man between 65 and 85 years old with active or convalescent COVID-19.

The chain carries TRBV18 and TRBJ2-1; D perhaps matches TRBD2 (5 bases). Trimming took off 5 bases at V and 5 bases at J, with 10 bases between the two ends. From germline, CDR1 is KGHSH and CDR2 LQKENI. The CDR3 length is 13 residues. In DNA, the CDR3 is TGTGCCAGCTCAACTGGACTGAACAATGAGCAGTTCTTC. Translation: CASSTGLNNEQFF.

The chain uses TRBV28 and TRBJ2-2; maybe TRBD2 (7 bases). The ends were cut back, 6 bases at V and 6 bases at J, with 14 bases in the middle. This CDR3 comprises 14 residues. The V gene's germline CDR1 is MDHEN and CDR2 SYDVKM. In DNA, the CDR3 is TGTGCCAGCAGCCGTGGGGGGGCGGCCGGGGAGCTGTTTTTT. It encodes CASSRGGAAGELFF.

V gene TRBV9 combines with J gene TRBJ1-3, with 8 nucleotides matching TRBD1. Unmatched junction bases numbered 7, after V lost 3 bases and J lost 2 bases. The CDR3 length is 16 residues. Germline values: CDR1 SGDLS, CDR2 YYNGEE. For the CDR3, the DNA is TGTGCCAGCAGCGAACGACAGGGGAGGGCTGGAAACACCATATATTTT. Encoded protein: CASSERQGRAGNTIYF.

This chain joins TRBV29-1 and TRBJ2-7, with D perhaps TRBD1 (5 bases). Germline V lookup: CDR1 SQVTM, CDR2 ANQGSEA. CDR3 length equals 12 residues. V shed 6 bases and J shed 2 bases, with 11 bases lying between them. In nucleotides, the CDR3 is TGCAGCGTGGGGAAGGGGCCCTACGAGCAGTACTTC. Protein product: CSVGKGPYEQYF.

The CDR3 DNA reads TGTGCCAGTATCAGCACAGGGGGCAAGAACACTGAAGCTTTCTTT. The encoded protein is CASISTGGKNTEAFF. The rearrangement links TRBV19 to TRBJ1-1; 9 positions match TRBD1. The CDR3 has 15 residues. CDR1 is LNHDA, CDR2 SQIVND, per germline (reference sequence). V shed 7 bases and J 1 base; nucleotides not matched to a gene: 7.

The chain recombines TRBV5-6 with TRBJ1-2; 7 nucleotides align to TRBD1. The germline V gene has CDR1 SGHDT and CDR2 YYEEEE. The CDR3 is made up of 14 amino acids. V lost 2 bases to trimming and J lost 0 bases; unmatched junction nucleotides: 1. CDR3 amino acids: CASSLGTANYGYTF. CDR3 DNA: TGTGCCAGCAGCTTAGGGACAGCTAACTATGGCTACACCTTC.

V and J are TRBV5-4 and TRBJ2-5; 14 bases line up with TRBD2. The CDR3 length is 17 residues. The trim removed 0 bases at V and 5 bases at J, leaving 6 bases unmatched. The V gene's germline CDR1 is SGHNT and CDR2 YYREEE (reference sequence). DNA of the CDR3: TGTGCCAGCAGCTTGGGGACTAGCGGGGGGTTCATCGAGACCCAGTACTTC. It is translated as CASSLGTSGGFIETQYF.

The chain combines TRBV11-3 with TRBJ1-6; D uncertain. Germline CDR1 is SGHNT and CDR2 is YENEEA. Trimming took 0 bases from V and 10 from J, leaving 10 bases between them. This CDR3 comprises 14 residues. The CDR3 region has the DNA TGTGCCAGCAGCTTAGATCCGTTACTGTCACCCCTCCACTTT. As protein: CASSLDPLLSPLHF.

The V call is TRBV9, the J call TRBJ1-3, with 7 bases identical to TRBD1. Germline values: CDR1 SGDLS, CDR2 YYNGEE. The CDR3 runs to 15 residues. J was trimmed by 1 base and V by 4 bases; bases with no gene match: 5. This chain's CDR3 is CASSLDRPSGNTIYF. The CDR3 nucleotides read TGTGCCAGCAGCTTGGACAGGCCTTCTGGAAACACCATATATTTT.

This clone was seen only a few times. This chain connects TRBV3-1 (or the pseudogene TRBV3-2) to TRBJ1-3; TRBD1 is a possible D gene (6 bases). This CDR3 contains 16 residues. Looked up from germline, CDR1 is LGHDT and CDR2 is YNNKEL (reference sequence). V gave up 3 bases and J gave up 0 bases, with 12 bases separating them. The CDR3 region has the DNA TGTGCCAGCAGCCAGTCCAGGGGTCTCTCTGGAAACACCATATATTTT. Protein sequence: CASSQSRGLSGNTIYF.

The V gene is TRBV4-2, the J gene TRBJ2-7; 8 bases fit TRBD1. This CDR3 spans 14 amino acids. The germline V gene encodes CDR1 LGHNA and CDR2 YNFKEQ. V was pared by 4 bases and J by 4 bases, with 6 bases of the junction left unmatched. The CDR3 nucleotides read TGTGCCAGCAGCCGAGACAGGGGCTCGTACGAGCAGTACTTC. Translating it yields CASSRDRGSYEQYF.

CDR3 sequence: CASSDQAYGETQYF. Written as DNA, the CDR3 is TGTGCCAGCAGTGACCAGGCGTACGGCGAGACCCAGTACTTC. This chain connects TRBV6-1 to TRBJ2-5, with D uncertain. Looked up from germline, CDR1 is MNHNS and CDR2 is SASEGT. The CDR3 contains 14 residues. Trimming shortened V by 3 bases and J by 5 bases, and 13 bases separated the two germline ends.

The rearrangement uses TRBV4-3 and TRBJ2-7; 7 bases fit TRBD1. V lost 0 bases, J lost 5 bases, and 10 bases stayed unmatched. CDR1 is LGHNA, CDR2 YSLEER, per germline. This CDR3 comprises 16 residues. CDR3 protein: CASSQDGSGGGDEQYF. The CDR3 DNA reads as TGCGCCAGCAGCCAAGATGGGTCAGGGGGTGGTGACGAGCAGTACTTC.

In its sample, this clone was seen a few times. The chain recombines TRBV5-6 with TRBJ1-3; D gene uncertain. Germline loops: CDR1 SGHDT, CDR2 YYEEEE. The CDR3 sequence is 16 residues long. With 4 bases removed from V and 0 bases from J, the gap between germline ends came to 14 bases. CDR3: CASSPPGSRSGNTIYF. DNA for the CDR3: TGTGCCAGCAGCCCCCCGGGGAGCCGCTCTGGAAACACCATATATTTT.

The V and J genes are TRBV4-1 and TRBJ1-1, with 8 bases matching TRBD1. The CDR3 sequence is 18 residues long. The junction had 19 bases not matched to a gene; V was cut back by 6 bases and J by 4 bases. Germline-derived CDR1 and CDR2 are MGHRA and YSYEKL. CDR3 protein: CASRSLFMTGDAGTEAFF. CDR3 bases: TGCGCCAGCAGGTCCCTATTTATGACAGGGGACGCGGGCACTGAAGCTTTCTTT.

The chain combines TRBV4-2 with TRBJ1-3, with TRBD1 matching 7 bases. CDR3 length: 15 residues. Germline trimming cut 2 bases from V and 2 bases from J; bases unmatched to any gene: 3. Germline V gene sequence: CDR1 LGHNA, CDR2 YNFKEQ. For the CDR3, the DNA is TGTGCCAGCAGCCAACTAACAGGGGCTGGAAACACCATATATTTT. Translation: CASSQLTGAGNTIYF.

The chain has TRBV24-1 and TRBJ1-1, with D hard to call. V lost 4 bases and J 6 bases, leaving 20 bases between the germline ends. Germline assignment: CDR1 KGHDR and CDR2 SFDVKD. This CDR3 spans 16 amino acids. The CDR3 region is CATSDPPAGRRAEAFF. CDR3 in DNA: TGTGCCACCAGTGACCCCCCCGCAGGTAGGAGGGCTGAAGCTTTCTTT.

V usage is TRBV7-2 and J usage is TRBJ2-5, with 9 nucleotides matching TRBD2. The V segment lost 3 bases and the J segment 5 bases; nucleotides outside the gene matches: 10. Germline V gene sequence: CDR1 SGHTA, CDR2 FQGNSA. This CDR3 is 16 amino acids long. In nucleotides, the CDR3 is TGTGCCAGCAGCTTGGGGCTAGCGGGGTCTCGGGAGACCCAGTACTTC. This translates into CASSLGLAGSRETQYF. Looking up the rest from reference TRBV7-2 and TRBJ2-5 gives the full variable domain: GAGVSQSPSNKVTEKGKDVELRCDPISGHTALYWYRQSLGQGLEFLIYFQGNSAPDKSGLPSDRFSAERTGGSVSTLTIQRTQQEDSAVYLCASSLGLAGSRETQYFGPGTRLLVL.

V usage is TRBV11-3 and J usage is TRBJ2-5; 11 bases map to TRBD1. The V gene end was trimmed by 4 bases and the J gene end by 4 bases; junction bases not matched to a gene: 2. This CDR3 is 14 amino acids long. The V gene's germline CDR1 is SGHNT and CDR2 YENEEA. CDR3 nucleotides: TGTGCCAGCAGCTCCGGGACAGGGGGAGAGACCCAGTACTTC. Amino acids: CASSSGTGGETQYF. Variable domain in full (rest from reference TRBV11-3 and TRBJ2-5): EAGVVQSPRYKIIEKKQPVAFWCNPISGHNTLYWYLQNLGQGPELLIRYENEEAVDDSQLPKDRFSAERLKGVDSTLKIQPAELGDSAVYLCASSSGTGGETQYFGPGTRLLVL.

CDR3 loop: CASSLTGDLSTEAFF. CDR3 sequence (DNA): TGTGCCAGCAGTTTAACAGGGGATCTTAGCACTGAAGCTTTCTTT. J is TRBJ1-1 and V is TRBV27; TRBD1 aligns across 7 bases. J lost 4 bases, V lost 2 bases, and 7 bases had no gene match. Germline CDR1 reads MNHEY; CDR2 reads SMNVEV (reference sequence). The CDR3 runs to 15 residues.

The CDR3 DNA is TGTGCCAGTAGTATAGGCAAGAACTCCGAGCAGTACTTC. Residues: CASSIGKNSEQYF. This chain joins TRBV19 and TRBJ2-7; no clear D. V dropped 1 base and J dropped 6 bases, with 10 bases sitting between them. CDR3 length: 13 amino acids. Germline V lookup: CDR1 LNHDA, CDR2 SQIVND (reference sequence).